These T cell receptor beta chains were read from a single sample in a study of patients and donors after allogeneic stem cell transplantation. TCRdb re-analysed the RT-PCR reads in MiXCR, keeping a single row per CDR3 protein. The table lists over 30,000 distinct CDR3 sequences, about two fifths of them singletons. The material sequenced was blood, either unsorted or a sorted T cell fraction (not recorded which). Receptor source: a human donor who was either an allogeneic HSCT recipient or a stem cell or donor lymphocyte infusion donor (not recorded which). It is not recorded whose cells these are; they may come from a transplant donor. Each CDR3 is given with its conserved first and last residue. A D gene is named only where the DNA matches it firmly. The size field is filled for only some rows; it gives once, few, many or a size class.

cdr3_aa	cdr3_nt	d_call	clone_size	v_call	j_call
CASSLSPYQPQHF	TGTGCCAGCAGCTTAAGCCCCTATCAGCCCCAGCATTTT	-	-	TRBV7-8	TRBJ1-5
CASSSRRAQPQHF	TGTGCCAGCAGCTCCCGACGGGCCCAGCCCCAGCATTTT	-	-	TRBV5-5	TRBJ1-5
CSVGQLTMETQYF	TGCAGCGTTGGTCAGCTTACTATGGAGACCCAGTACTTC	-	-	TRBV29-1	TRBJ2-5
CSVEGTGGKNTEAFF	TGCAGCGTTGAGGGGACAGGGGGGAAGAACACTGAAGCTTTCTTT	TRBD1	-	TRBV29-1	TRBJ1-1
CASSLGLDSEAFF	TGTGCCAGCAGCCTAGGGCTTGACAGTGAAGCTTTCTTT	-	-	TRBV2	TRBJ1-1
CASSHSYGYTF	TGTGCCAGCAGCCATTCATATGGCTACACCTTC	-	-	TRBV7-9	TRBJ1-2
CASSQVQSSYNEQFF	TGCGCCAGCAGCCAAGTACAGAGCTCCTACAATGAGCAGTTCTTC	-	-	TRBV5-1	TRBJ2-1
CASSPRAKVNNSPLHF	TGTGCCAGCAGCCCGCGAGCGAAGGTTAATAATTCACCCCTCCACTTT	-	-	TRBV11-2	TRBJ1-6
CASSFWGLYNEQFF	TGTGCCAGCAGCTTCTGGGGTCTATACAATGAGCAGTTCTTC	-	-	TRBV5-6	TRBJ2-1
CASSQSHRGYEQYF	TGTGCCAGCAGTCAGTCCCACAGGGGCTACGAGCAGTACTTC	TRBD1	-	TRBV7-9	TRBJ2-7
CASSPGQGPGREYNSPLHF	TGTGCCAGCAGCCCAGGACAGGGGCCCGGTCGGGAATATAATTCACCCCTCCACTTT	TRBD1	many	TRBV7-9	TRBJ1-6
CASRTTTRYGYTF	TGTGCCAGCAGAACTACTACTCGGTATGGCTACACCTTC	-	-	TRBV6-5	TRBJ1-2
CATKEAGNTIYF	TGTGCCACCAAGGAGGCTGGAAACACCATATATTTT	-	few	TRBV15	TRBJ1-3
CASSRMGGGYTF	TGTGCCAGCAGTAGAATGGGTGGAGGCTACACCTTC	-	many	TRBV6-5	TRBJ1-2
CASSYNTEYGYTF	TGTGCCAGCAGTTACAATACAGAATATGGCTACACCTTC	-	few	TRBV6-5	TRBJ1-2
CATSSNRLGQETQYF	TGTGCCACCAGCTCCAACCGACTAGGTCAAGAGACCCAGTACTTC	-	-	TRBV15	TRBJ2-5
CASSLRGVWYTEAFF	TGTGCCAGCAGCCTCAGGGGCGTCTGGTACACTGAAGCTTTCTTT	-	-	TRBV11-2	TRBJ1-1
CASSPRGQPQHF	TGTGCCAGCAGCCCCCGAGGGCAGCCCCAGCATTTT	-	few	TRBV7-2	TRBJ1-5
CASSPSSGSATGELFF	TGTGCCAGCAGCCCGAGTAGCGGGAGCGCCACCGGGGAGCTGTTTTTT	TRBD2	few	TRBV9	TRBJ2-2
CSASGGDQPQHF	TGCAGTGCTAGCGGGGGAGATCAGCCCCAGCATTTT	-	many	TRBV20-1	TRBJ1-5
CASSYHPGGKLDTQYF	TGTGCCAGCAGTTACCATCCAGGGGGCAAGCTAGATACGCAGTATTTT	TRBD1	-	TRBV6-5	TRBJ2-3
CSVVAQSSGANVLTF	TGCAGCGTTGTGGCCCAGAGCTCTGGGGCCAACGTCCTGACTTTC	-	-	TRBV29-1	TRBJ2-6
CSVQFRMNTEAFF	TGCAGCGTTCAGTTCCGGATGAACACTGAAGCTTTCTTT	-	many	TRBV29-1	TRBJ1-1
CASSLFSRKETQYF	TGCGCCAGCAGCTTGTTCTCCCGGAAAGAGACCCAGTACTTC	-	once	TRBV5-1	TRBJ2-5
CASSLFGRNEQFF	TGTGCCAGCAGCTTGTTTGGACGTAATGAGCAGTTCTTC	-	-	TRBV7-9	TRBJ2-1
CASTFYPSSGQGGEQFF	TGTGCCAGCACTTTCTATCCCTCAAGCGGTCAAGGGGGTGAGCAGTTCTTC	-	once	TRBV6-2/TRBV6-3	TRBJ2-1
CSAKRTSDYNEQFF	TGCAGTGCCAAACGAACTAGCGACTACAATGAGCAGTTCTTC	TRBD2	-	TRBV20-1	TRBJ2-1
CASSLVRGYEQYF	TGTGCCAGCAGTTTGGTTAGGGGGTACGAGCAGTACTTC	-	-	TRBV27	TRBJ2-7
CASRLDGNTGELFF	TGTGCCAGCAGGTTGGACGGGAACACCGGGGAGCTGTTTTTT	-	-	TRBV2	TRBJ2-2
CASSFRDSHSPLHF	TGTGCCAGCAGCTTCCGGGACAGTCATTCACCCCTCCACTTT	TRBD1	few	TRBV5-6	TRBJ1-6
CASSLGVGQRNQPQHF	TGTGCCAGCAGCTTGGGTGTCGGACAGCGAAATCAGCCCCAGCATTTT	-	few	TRBV7-9	TRBJ1-5
CASKGGTGGTEAFF	TGCGCCAGCAAAGGCGGGACAGGGGGCACTGAAGCTTTCTTT	TRBD1	-	TRBV5-1	TRBJ1-1
CASSLANQDGYTF	TGCGCCAGCAGCTTGGCCAACCAGGATGGCTACACCTTC	-	-	TRBV5-1	TRBJ1-2
CSAIQEMNTEAFF	TGCAGTGCCATACAGGAGATGAACACTGAAGCTTTCTTT	-	-	TRBV20-1	TRBJ1-1
CASSPQATNTGELFF	TGTGCCAGCTCACCTCAGGCTACGAACACCGGGGAGCTGTTTTTT	-	-	TRBV18	TRBJ2-2
CASSPGLYGYTF	TGTGCCAGCTCACCCGGACTCTATGGCTACACCTTC	-	-	TRBV18	TRBJ1-2
CASRRGWTTNTEAFF	TGTGCCAGCAGGCGCGGATGGACCACGAACACTGAAGCTTTCTTT	-	few	TRBV6-5	TRBJ1-1
CASSQDLAVNLAFF	TGCGCCAGCAGCCAAGATCTGGCAGTTAATTTAGCTTTCTTT	-	many	TRBV4-3	TRBJ1-1
CASSKRTGEGNQPQHF	TGTGCCAGCAGCAAAAGGACAGGTGAGGGCAATCAGCCCCAGCATTTT	TRBD1	few	TRBV7-2	TRBJ1-5
CASRRTSGLLQRQFF	TGTGCCAGCAGACGGACTAGCGGGTTACTACAACGGCAGTTCTTC	TRBD2	-	TRBV5-5	TRBJ2-1
CASSSTGTASTDTQYF	TGTGCCAGCAGCTCCACCGGGACAGCTAGCACAGATACGCAGTATTTT	TRBD1	-	TRBV7-8	TRBJ2-3
CSATRGSGNQPQHF	TGCAGTGCTACCCGGGGCAGTGGCAATCAGCCCCAGCATTTT	-	-	TRBV20-1	TRBJ1-5
CSVVEGGTETQYF	TGCAGCGTTGTTGAGGGAGGGACGGAGACCCAGTACTTC	TRBD2	-	TRBV29-1	TRBJ2-5
CAISGLLTEAFF	TGTGCCATAAGCGGGCTCCTCACTGAAGCTTTCTTT	-	-	TRBV10-3	TRBJ1-1
CASSLEGNGNTIYF	TGCGCCAGCAGCTTGGAGGGGAACGGAAACACCATATATTTT	-	-	TRBV5-1	TRBJ1-3
CASSQDLRGTEAFF	TGCGCCAGCAGCCAAGATCTTAGGGGCACTGAAGCTTTCTTT	-	-	TRBV4-1	TRBJ1-1
CAITNRDTYTGELFF	TGTGCCATCACTAACCGGGACACGTACACCGGGGAGCTGTTTTTT	-	few	TRBV10-3	TRBJ2-2
CASSSWGGRNQPQHF	TGTGCCAGCAGCTCCTGGGGGGGGCGCAATCAGCCCCAGCATTTT	-	-	TRBV7-2	TRBJ1-5
CASSLLWRDRRAFF	TGTGCCAGCAGCTTACTGTGGAGGGATCGGCGAGCTTTCTTT	-	-	TRBV11-2	TRBJ1-1
CASSPQGSDTQYF	TGTGCCAGCAGCCCGCAAGGCTCAGATACGCAGTATTTT	-	-	TRBV6-5	TRBJ2-3
CASSPRGGQPQHF	TGTGCCAGCAGTCCCAGGGGAGGACAGCCCCAGCATTTT	-	few	TRBV6-5	TRBJ1-5
CATSRVLAGGREQFF	TGTGCCACCAGCAGAGTGCTAGCGGGAGGGAGGGAGCAGTTCTTC	TRBD2	-	TRBV15	TRBJ2-1
CASSSPTGLGNTIYF	TGTGCCAGCAGTTCCCCCACAGGGTTAGGAAACACCATATATTTT	-	few	TRBV12-3/TRBV12-4	TRBJ1-3